Each of the 18 T cell receptor beta chains below was sequenced from the same sample in a study of cytomegalovirus exposure and HLA in healthy donors. Primers for the PCR totalled 60 Vbeta and 13 Jbeta. Produced via immunoSEQ multiplex PCR; TCRdb's table is partial and in-frame only. Of approximately 190,000 clones listed, 12% are singletons. Material for sequencing was PBMCs. The receptors originated from a man aged 50-59 years in good health and CMV-seropositive.

This clone was recorded a few times. CDR3 residues: CSVLPRQKLNTEAFF. As DNA, the CDR3 is TGCAGCGTCTTGCCGAGACAGAAGCTTAACACTGAAGCTTTCTTT. The V gene is TRBV29-1, the J gene TRBJ1-1; D possibly corresponds to TRBD1 (5 bases). There are 15 residues in the CDR3. Trimming shortened V by 6 bases and J by 2 bases, and 19 bases separated the two germline ends. Germline values: CDR1 SQVTM, CDR2 ANQGSEA.

With regard to this clone: The identical CDR3 is also encoded by other nucleotide sequences in the sample. The rearrangement links TRBV7-2 to TRBJ2-5; 7 bases are shared with TRBD2. This CDR3 comprises 14 residues. Germline trimming cut 1 base from V and 3 bases from J; bases unmatched to any gene: 2. Germline V gene sequence: CDR1 SGHTA, CDR2 FQGNSA. This CDR3 reads CASSLGLAEETQYF. CDR3 nucleotides: TGTGCCAGCAGCTTAGGGCTAGCGGAAGAGACCCAGTACTTC.

In its sample, this clone was seen a few times. Here the CDR3 DNA reads TGCGCCAGCAGCTTGGGAGACAGGGGTACCAATGAGCAGTTCTTC. Protein: CASSLGDRGTNEQFF. The rearrangement joins TRBV5-1 to TRBJ2-1; TRBD1 aligns across 8 bases. Looked up from germline, CDR1 is SGHRS and CDR2 is YFSETQ. This CDR3 is built from 15 residues. The ends lost 0 bases at V and 6 bases at J; junction bases unmatched: 5. The whole variable domain, remainder taken from reference TRBV5-1 and TRBJ2-1, is KAGVTQTPRYLIKTRGQQVTLSCSPISGHRSVSWYQQTPGQGLQFLFEYFSETQRNKGNFPGRFSGRQFSNSRSEMNVSTLELGDSALYLCASSLGDRGTNEQFFGPGTRLTVL.

The V call is TRBV11-2, the J call TRBJ1-2; 7 bases are a match to TRBD1. The junction had 7 bases not matched to a gene; V was cut back by 5 bases and J by 4 bases. This CDR3 is 14 amino acids long. The germline V gene has CDR1 SGHAT and CDR2 FQNNGV. This chain's CDR3 is CASSPRGTVYGYTF. As DNA, the CDR3 is TGTGCCAGCAGCCCTCGCGGGACAGTCTATGGCTACACCTTC.

This clone occurred a few times. J is TRBJ1-2 and V is TRBV28; the match to TRBD1 covers 7 bases. This CDR3 contains 16 residues. The J segment lost 0 bases and the V segment lost 1 base, leaving 5 bases of the junction unmatched. Germline CDR1 and CDR2: MDHEN and SYDVKM. The CDR3 sequence: CASSLFRDSANYGYTF. The CDR3 nucleotides are TGTGCCAGCAGTTTATTCCGGGACAGCGCTAACTATGGCTACACCTTC.

The chain couples TRBV5-6 to TRBJ2-3, with D possibly being TRBD2 (5 bases). There are 13 residues in the CDR3. CDR1 and CDR2 (germline): SGHDT, YYEEEE. The germline V and J ends were trimmed by 4 bases and 1 base, with 7 bases remaining between them. The CDR3 is CASSQEGTDTQYF. Here the CDR3 DNA reads TGTGCCAGCAGCCAGGAGGGCACAGATACGCAGTATTTT. The entire variable domain, with the rest obtained from reference TRBV5-6 and TRBJ2-3, is as follows: DAGVTQSPTHLIKTRGQQVTLRCSPKSGHDTVSWYQQALGQGPQFIFQYYEEEERQRGNFPDRFSGHQFPNYSSELNVNALLLGDSALYLCASSQEGTDTQYFGPGTRLTVL.

This clone was counted between two and nine times. V and J are TRBV5-1 and TRBJ2-2; perhaps TRBD2 as D (5 bases). The CDR3 runs to 16 residues. Germline CDR1 is SGHRS and CDR2 is YFSETQ. The V and J ends lost 0 bases and 1 base respectively, with 10 bases between them. The chain's CDR3 is CASSLAQRENTGELFF. CDR3 in DNA: TGCGCCAGCAGCTTGGCTCAACGGGAGAACACCGGGGAGCTGTTTTTT.

This clone was seen a handful of times. This chain uses TRBV7-9 with TRBJ2-2; TRBD1 agrees at 7 bases. CDR1 is SEHNR, CDR2 FQNEAQ, per germline (reference sequence). The CDR3 is 15 amino acids. Trimming removed 5 bases from V and 3 bases from J; junction bases left unmatched: 6. The CDR3: CASSPSTGHTGELFF. As DNA, the CDR3 is TGTGCCAGCAGCCCCTCGACAGGGCACACCGGGGAGCTGTTTTTT.

V and J are TRBV25-1 and TRBJ2-1; no firm D call. V was shortened by 8 bases and J by 7 bases, with 15 bases between the two germline ends. Germline CDR1 reads MGHDK; CDR2 reads SYGVNS. This CDR3 has 13 amino acids. The CDR3 bases are TGTGCCAGCTCGCCCCCGGGTCCTAATGAGCAGTTCTTC. Protein sequence: CASSPPGPNEQFF.

This chain uses TRBV7-2 with TRBJ2-2; D gene ambiguous. The CDR3 spans 15 residues. Germline V gene lookup returns CDR1 SGHTA and CDR2 FQGNSA. The V and J ends lost 5 bases and 4 bases respectively, with 14 bases between them. CDR3: CASSLDGSRTGELFF. CDR3 nucleotides: TGTGCCAGCAGCCTTGATGGTAGCCGCACCGGGGAGCTGTTTTTT.

A word on this clone: Different DNA sequences within this sample yield the same CDR3. J is TRBJ2-5 and V is TRBV7-9, with D unresolved. Trimming took 4 bases from V and 5 from J, leaving 5 bases between them. Per the germline V gene, CDR1 is SEHNR and CDR2 is FQNEAQ (reference sequence). The CDR3 totals 11 residues. The CDR3 spells CASSSSETQYF. Here the CDR3 DNA reads TGTGCCAGCAGCTCCTCGGAGACCCAGTACTTC.

This clone was observed a few times. In nucleotides, the CDR3 is TGTGCCAGCTCCCGGGACAGGGGAAACTACGAGCAGTACTTC. It yields the protein CASSRDRGNYEQYF. The chain recombines TRBV18 with TRBJ2-7, with 10 positions matching TRBD1. This CDR3 is built from 14 residues. V trimming: 6 bases; J trimming: 3 bases; junction bases outside the gene matches: 5. Germline V gene lookup returns CDR1 KGHSH and CDR2 LQKENI.

This clone has only a few counts. This CDR3 is CASSYGRRDEQFF. The DNA of the CDR3 is TGTGCCAGCAGTTACGGCCGTCGGGATGAGCAGTTCTTC. This chain uses TRBV6-6 with TRBJ2-1; no reliable D call. The ends were cut back, 2 bases at V and 8 bases at J, with 10 bases in the middle. This CDR3 is built from 13 residues. Looked up from germline, CDR1 is MNHNY and CDR2 is SVGAGI (reference sequence).

The genes are TRBV6-1 and TRBJ1-1; D is unclear. Germline values: CDR1 MNHNS, CDR2 SASEGT. V shed 10 bases and J shed 6 bases, with 9 bases lying between them. This CDR3 is built from 10 residues. The CDR3 region has the DNA TGTGCCACCTATAACGCTGAAGCTTTCTTT. Amino acid sequence: CATYNAEAFF.

The chain carries TRBV30 and TRBJ1-1, with a possible D match to TRBD1 (5 bases). CDR1 is GTSNPN, CDR2 SVGIG, per germline (reference sequence). CDR3 length: 14 amino acids. V lost 3 bases, J lost 10 bases, and 21 bases lay in between. The CDR3 here is CAWSHRTGRVGAFF. CDR3 nucleotides: TGTGCCTGGAGCCACCGGACCGGCAGGGTAGGAGCTTTCTTT.

This clone was counted only a few times. The chain uses TRBV28 and TRBJ1-2, with D possibly TRBD1 on 5 matching bases. V shed 1 base and J shed 3 bases, with 9 bases lying between them. The germline V gene has CDR1 MDHEN and CDR2 SYDVKM. The CDR3 spans 14 residues. CDR3 amino acids: CASSLFRGYYGYTF. DNA for the CDR3: TGTGCCAGCAGTTTATTTAGGGGATACTATGGCTACACCTTC.

This sequence joins TRBV19 and TRBJ1-4; 7 bases are a match to TRBD1. The length of the CDR3 is 15 residues. Trimming removed 6 bases from V and 9 bases from J; junction bases left unmatched: 13. Germline V gene data show CDR1 as LNHDA and CDR2 as SQIVND (reference sequence). In nucleotides, the CDR3 is TGTGCCAGTAGAGAGAGGGGGCCACTTGAGAAAAAACTGTTTTTT. Translation: CASRERGPLEKKLFF.

The V and J genes are TRBV28 and TRBJ2-2; 7 bases are a match to TRBD2. Trimming at V came to 7 bases and at J to 2 bases, leaving 4 bases not matched to a gene. The CDR3 contains 14 residues. Germline V gene sequence: CDR1 MDHEN, CDR2 SYDVKM. The CDR3 here is CASTGTTNTGELFF. As DNA, the CDR3 is TGTGCCAGCACCGGGACTACCAACACCGGGGAGCTGTTTTTT. Combining the CDR3 with reference TRBV28 and TRBJ2-2 gives the whole variable domain DVKVTQSSRYLVKRTGEKVFLECVQDMDHENMFWYRQDPGLGLRLIYFSYDVKMKEKGDIPEGYSVSREKKERFSLILESASTNQTSMYLCASTGTTNTGELFFGEGSRLTVL.